Reported below is one T cell receptor beta chain. The V end was cut by 3 bases, the J end by 1 base, with 5 bases between. CDR1 and CDR2 (germline): LNHDA, SQIVND (reference sequence). This CDR3 has 13 residues. The record originates from a study of T-cell memory formation after mild COVID-19. Across the whole study: For the most part, TCR clusters were specific to one donor.

TCRdb re-called the 5' RACE reads with MiXCR, one entry per CDR3 protein. The data contain fewer than 350,000 distinct CDR3 sequences, more than 15% of them singletons. Sequenced input: PBMCs or a T cell subset sorted from them (not recorded which). The rearrangement joins TRBV19 to TRBJ2-3; D might be TRBD2 (5 bases). This TCR derives from a man aged 18 to 35 who had mild COVID-19 (a few samples of this study predate the infection). Cell type and time point are not known. This CDR3 reads CASSISGTDTQYF. The CDR3 region has the DNA TGTGCCAGTAGTATTAGCGGCACAGATACGCAGTATTTT.